A selection of T cell receptor beta chains follows, all from one sample in a study of siplizumab effects on memory and regulatory T cells. Assay: immunoSEQ multiplex PCR; the TCRdb copy retains only in-frame clones and omits some. The sample lists around 100,000 clones; roughly 94% were seen once. Source material: Tregs sorted from blood. The source of these receptors is a human donor in good health. The CDR3 runs from the conserved cysteine through the conserved F or W. Each record gives: clone size, D gene, CDR3 length, J gene, V gene, CDR3 DNA, CDR3 protein. D genes are given only for firm matches. Clone sizes are given selectively: once, few, many, or a class where the clone is expanded.

-	-	17	TRBJ2-3	TRBV14	TGTGCCAGCAGCAGACATCGGGTTTATCCCCCCGTAGAAGCGCAGTATTTT	CASSRHRVYPPVEAQYF
-	TRBD1	14	TRBJ1-1	TRBV7-6	TGTGCCAGCAGCGAACAGGGGAGGGGGGCTGAAGCTTTCTTT	CASSEQGRGAEAFF
once	-	12	TRBJ2-1	TRBV6-6	TGTGCCAGCAGCCCCTCCCCCGTTGAGCAGTTCTTC	CASSPSPVEQFF
-	-	14	TRBJ2-1	TRBV11-3	TGTGCCAGCAGCTTAGCGGGGGGCCATACTGAGCAGTTCTTC	CASSLAGGHTEQFF
-	TRBD1	17	TRBJ2-3	TRBV7-3	TGTGCCAGCAGCTTAAGGGCCCCGGGACAGGGTTTAGATACGCAGTATTTT	CASSLRAPGQGLDTQYF
-	TRBD2	14	TRBJ2-1	TRBV10-1	TGCGCCAGCAGCCGGGGACTAGCGGGAGGTGAGCAGTTCTTC	CASSRGLAGGEQFF
-	-	12	TRBJ2-4	TRBV2	TGTGCCAGCGGACGGGGGAAAAACATTCAGTACTTC	CASGRGKNIQYF
-	-	16	TRBJ2-1	TRBV5-8	TGTGCCAGCAGCTTTGGAAAGGGTTCCCGGCCTTGGGAGCAGTTCTTC	CASSFGKGSRPWEQFF
few	TRBD1	15	TRBJ1-2	TRBV6-6	TGTGCCAGCAGTTACCATGGACAGGGAACCTATGGCTACACCTTC	CASSYHGQGTYGYTF
once	TRBD1	16	TRBJ2-7	TRBV19	TGTGCCAGTAGCCCCCTAGGGACAGGGACCACCTACGAGCAGTACTTC	CASSPLGTGTTYEQYF
-	-	16	TRBJ1-5	TRBV5-5	TGTGCCAGCAGCCCAAGGATCGGCAGCCCGAATCAGCCCCAGCATTTT	CASSPRIGSPNQPQHF